This T cell receptor beta chain is drawn from a study of breast tumors, draining lymph nodes, adjacent tissues. Axillary draining lymph nodes of breast cancer patients supplied the node samples. TCRdb fed the multiplex PCR reads into MiXCR, producing one record per CDR3 protein. The sample has over 150,000 distinct CDR3 sequences, about 33% seen once. This clonotype was counted at least ten times. The sequence was obtained from a female donor with breast cancer. Some clones in this sample may be carry-over from other donors' samples. The sample consisted of axillary lymph node tissue.

This chain's CDR3 is CASSLGQGWAGNTIYF. CDR3 nucleotide sequence: TGTGCCAGCAGCTTAGGACAGGGGTGGGCTGGAAACACCATATATTTT. The chain uses TRBV7-9 and TRBJ1-3, with 8 bases that match TRBD1. CDR1 is SEHNR, CDR2 FQNEAQ, per germline (reference sequence). The CDR3 loop spans 16 amino acids. Trimming took 1 base from V and 2 from J; bases not matched to a gene: 4.